This T cell receptor beta chain comes out of a study of shared clonotypes between healthy human individuals. The CDR3 is made up of 11 amino acids. Germline CDR1 SGHRS, CDR2 YFSETQ. Germline trimming cut 4 bases from V and 9 bases from J; bases unmatched to any gene: 1. Sequencing was performed with immunoSEQ multiplex PCR; in TCRdb, only in-frame clones are kept and a portion is missing. The table includes some 1,100,000 clones, about 84% detected once. The sequenced material came from memory CD4+ T cells from PBMCs. The subset here: CD45RA-negative fraction. The source is a man aged 18 to 30 in good health. Some clones in this sample may be carry-over from other donors' samples. The gene calls are TRBV5-1 and TRBJ2-7, with 10 bases identical to TRBD1. The CDR3 region is CASSGDRGQYF. The CDR3, as DNA: TGCGCCAGCAGCGGGGACAGGGGGCAGTACTTC.